This T cell receptor beta chain was observed in a study of CD8+ T cells in alopecia areata. Study as a whole: The study gave tofacitinib for 6 to 18 months, then 6 months off drug. Severity was scored as percentage of affected scalp area in treated patients. Overall study findings and caveats: In scalp and blood during tofacitinib, many expanded lesional clones persisted.

RNA was extracted and reverse transcribed into cDNA as the sequencing template. Data came from immunoSEQ multiplex PCR; TCRdb stores just in-frame clones and leaves some out. The data contain about 220,000 clones, about 57% of them singletons. Treatment in this sample: oral pan-JAK inhibitor, 5-10 mg twice daily. The study team obtained lesional scalp punch biopsies and peripheral blood from alopecia areata patients. Germline CDR1 reads GTSNPN; CDR2 reads SVGIG (reference sequence). The V end was cut by 5 bases, the J end by 0 bases, with 13 bases between. The CDR3 is made up of 14 amino acids. To note about this clone: The antigen remains unidentified.

The chain recombines TRBV30 with TRBJ1-2; D might be TRBD1 (5 bases). Sample: CD4+ T cells sorted from blood, taken at week 4, from a patient treated with tofacitinib. The sequence derives from a human donor with alopecia areata. The CDR3 spells CAWGDGLANYGYTF. CDR3 bases: TGTGCCTGGGGGGACGGCCTAGCTAACTATGGCTACACCTTC.